This paragraph reports one T cell receptor (beta chain). Its antigen is not yet known. Base qualities are not at hand, and no much larger clone is one base apart. These data belong to a study (TCRdb year 2016). The germline V end is reduced by 5 bases and the J end by 3 bases; junction bases left unmatched: 13. The CDR3 runs 16 residues from the cysteine to the phenylalanine. Only the CDR3 portion is preserved as DNA: 48 bases, with reading frame beginning at the first base. CDR1 and CDR2, looked up from the germline V gene, are SGHVS and FQNEAQ. The protocol used for the library was RT-PCR. Sequencing was carried out with an Illumina MiSeq. TCRdb redid the processing of the public reads, applying fastp at Q25 and MiXCR, and retained in-frame beta chains. Rows are unified per CDR3 protein, each entry keeping the most common DNA and genes. This sample lists 550,000 to 750,000 distinct CDR3 sequences; 14% were detected once. Jointly, the top ten make up roughly 3.9% of the sample.

The sample comprised memory CD4+ T cells from blood. This TCR derives from a female donor in good health, serving as a healthy control. Recombination connected TRBV7-8 to TRBJ2-7; TRBD2 lines up with 7 middle nucleotides. Here is the DNA: TGTGCCAGCAGCAAAGCTCTAGCGGCTGGGGACTACGAGCAGTACTTC. This translates into CASSKALAAGDYEQYF.